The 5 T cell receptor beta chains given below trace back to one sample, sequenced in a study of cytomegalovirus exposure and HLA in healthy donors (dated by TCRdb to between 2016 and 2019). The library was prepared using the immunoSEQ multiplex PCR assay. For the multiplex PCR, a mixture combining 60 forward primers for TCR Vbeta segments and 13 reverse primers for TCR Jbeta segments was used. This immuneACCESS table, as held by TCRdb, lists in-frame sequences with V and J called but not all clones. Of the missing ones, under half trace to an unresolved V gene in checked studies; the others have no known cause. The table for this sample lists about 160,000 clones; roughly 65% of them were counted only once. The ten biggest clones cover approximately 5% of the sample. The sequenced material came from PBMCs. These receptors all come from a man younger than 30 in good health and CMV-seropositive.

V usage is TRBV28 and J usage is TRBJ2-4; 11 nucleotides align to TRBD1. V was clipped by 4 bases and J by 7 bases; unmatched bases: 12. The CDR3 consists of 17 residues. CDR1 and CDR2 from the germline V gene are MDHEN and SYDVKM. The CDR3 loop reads CASSSPGTGGGKNIQYF. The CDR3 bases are TGTGCCAGCAGTTCCCCCGGGACAGGGGGAGGGAAGAACATTCAGTACTTC.

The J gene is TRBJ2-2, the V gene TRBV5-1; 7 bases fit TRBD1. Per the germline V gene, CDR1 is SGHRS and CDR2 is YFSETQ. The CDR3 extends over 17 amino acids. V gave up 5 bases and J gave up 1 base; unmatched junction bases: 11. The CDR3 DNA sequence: TGCGCCAGCAGAGGGGGAATAGGGACAGAGAACACCGGGGAGCTGTTTTTT. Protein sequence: CASRGGIGTENTGELFF.

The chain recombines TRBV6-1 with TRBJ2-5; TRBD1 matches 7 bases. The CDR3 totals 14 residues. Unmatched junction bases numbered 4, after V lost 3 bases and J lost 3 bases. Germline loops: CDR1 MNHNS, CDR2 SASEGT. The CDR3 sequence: CASSDRDREETQYF. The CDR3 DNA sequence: TGTGCCAGCAGTGATCGAGACAGGGAAGAGACCCAGTACTTC.

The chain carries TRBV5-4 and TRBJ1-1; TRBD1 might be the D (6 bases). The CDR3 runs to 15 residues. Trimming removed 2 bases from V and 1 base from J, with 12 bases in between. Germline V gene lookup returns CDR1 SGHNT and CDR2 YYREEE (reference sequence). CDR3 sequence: CASSLDRSPNTEAFF. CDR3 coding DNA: TGTGCCAGCAGCTTAGACAGGAGCCCGAACACTGAAGCTTTCTTT.

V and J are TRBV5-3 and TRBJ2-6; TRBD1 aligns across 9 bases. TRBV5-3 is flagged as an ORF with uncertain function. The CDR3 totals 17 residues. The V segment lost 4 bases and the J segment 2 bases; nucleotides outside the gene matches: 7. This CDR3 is CARSLGTGIAGANVLTF. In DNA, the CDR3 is TGTGCCAGAAGCCTAGGGACAGGGATCGCTGGGGCCAACGTCCTGACTTTC.